The source of this T cell receptor (beta chain) is a study of OX40 agonist ivuxolimab in advanced cancers. Notes on this clone: The antigen remains undetermined.

Data came from immunoSEQ multiplex PCR; TCRdb stores just in-frame clones and leaves some out. This table has 70,000 or so clones, more than 85% appearing once. Points from the study as a whole: At doses 0.1 to 3.0 mg/kg, CD4+ and CD8+ clones expanded.

Per germline, CDR1 SGDLS and CDR2 YYNGEE. The CDR3 is made up of 16 amino acids. V lost 5 bases, J lost 5 bases, and 13 bases stayed unmatched. This receptor was obtained from an adult with an advanced solid tumor such as melanoma, head and neck, liver or kidney cancer. The material sequenced was CD4+ or CD8+ T cells sorted from blood, taken in a trial of the OX40 agonist ivuxolimab. The rearrangement uses TRBV9 and TRBJ1-2; 9 bases map to TRBD1. DNA of the CDR3: TGTGCCAGCAGTGCCCCCGGGGACAGGGATCGGTATGGCTACACCTTC. Its protein is CASSAPGDRDRYGYTF.